The source of this TCR beta chain is a study of identical twins. In TCRdb, the 5' RACE reads were re-called with MiXCR into one record per CDR3 protein. The sample holds some 1,700,000 distinct CDR3 sequences; under 35% are singletons and the top ten take 0.25% to 0.3%. Only a few counts were recorded for this clonotype. Trimming stripped 3 bases from V and 0 bases from J, with 14 bases between. Looked up from germline, CDR1 is MNHEY and CDR2 is SMNVEV (reference sequence). The CDR3 sequence is 16 residues long. Sequencing was carried out using cord blood. The receptor comes from a newborn girl in good health. V is TRBV27 and J is TRBJ1-2; D gene uncertain. The CDR3 DNA reads TGTGCCAGCAGTTTTCGGAAGACACCAGCTAACTATGGCTACACCTTC. Encoded protein: CASSFRKTPANYGYTF.